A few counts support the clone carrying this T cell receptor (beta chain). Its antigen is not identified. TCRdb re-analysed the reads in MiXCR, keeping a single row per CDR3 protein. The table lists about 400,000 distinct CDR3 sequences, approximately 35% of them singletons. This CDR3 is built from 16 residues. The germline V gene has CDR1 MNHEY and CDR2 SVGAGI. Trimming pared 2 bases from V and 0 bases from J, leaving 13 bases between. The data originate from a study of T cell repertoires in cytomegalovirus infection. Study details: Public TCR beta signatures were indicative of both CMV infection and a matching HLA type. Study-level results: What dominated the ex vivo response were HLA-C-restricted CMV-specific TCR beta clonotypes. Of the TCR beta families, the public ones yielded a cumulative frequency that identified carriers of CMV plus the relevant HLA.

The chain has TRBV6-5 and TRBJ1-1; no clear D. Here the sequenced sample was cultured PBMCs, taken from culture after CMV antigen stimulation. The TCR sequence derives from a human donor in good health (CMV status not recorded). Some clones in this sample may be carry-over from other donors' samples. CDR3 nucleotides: TGTGCCAGCAGTTACCAGTCGGATCCTATGAACACTGAAGCTTTCTTT. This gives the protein CASSYQSDPMNTEAFF.